The table lists the clone carrying this TCR beta chain with many counts. This sample stems from a study of T cell repertoires in cytomegalovirus infection. Study-wide context: Carrying CMV and the relevant HLA type showed in public TCR beta signatures.

Between the trimmed V and J ends, which lost 3 bases and 3 bases, there was a span of 8 bases. The CDR3 covers 14 residues. One entry per CDR3 protein, called by TCRdb with MiXCR from the reads. The sample has about 530,000 distinct CDR3 sequences; about 30% are singletons. The clonotype originates from a human donor in good health (CMV status not recorded). Some clones in this sample may be carry-over from other donors' samples. Sequencing was done on a sample of PBMCs. The rearrangement joins TRBV12-3 or TRBV12-4 to TRBJ1-4; D is uncertain. CDR3: CASSFRVANEKLFF. The CDR3, as DNA: TGTGCCAGCAGTTTTCGTGTGGCTAATGAAAAACTGTTTTTT.